A selection of T cell receptor beta chains follows, all from one sample in a study of blood T cell repertoires in COVID-19. Repertoires were generated with immunoSEQ multiplex PCR, while TCRdb's copy carries only in-frame clones and drops some. Found here are hundreds of thousands of clones, 88% of them singletons; the top ten hold less than 3%. Sequencing used PBMCs or T cells enriched from blood (not recorded which). All receptors derive from a woman between 50 and 59 years old who had recovered from COVID-19. Each CDR3 is given with its conserved first and last residue. Each record gives: V gene, clone size, D gene, J gene, CDR3 protein, CDR3 DNA. A D gene is named only where the DNA matches it firmly. Clone size is given for some rows only: seen once, a few or many times, or a class if the clone is expanded.

TRBV3-1/TRBV3-2,NA,NA,TRBJ1-1,CASSHSAGGVAFF,TGTGCCAGCAGCCACTCTGCAGGAGGAGTAGCTTTCTTT
TRBV30,NA,TRBD1,TRBJ2-1,CACLSRGGAYNEQFF,TGTGCCTGCCTATCCAGAGGGGGCGCATACAATGAGCAGTTCTTC
TRBV5-1,NA,NA,TRBJ1-1,CASSLERNTEAFF,TGCGCCAGCAGCTTGGAGCGGAACACTGAAGCTTTCTTT
TRBV11-2,once,NA,TRBJ2-5,CASSLSRTGPGMETQYF,TGTGCCAGCAGCTTATCCCGTACAGGGCCAGGGATGGAGACCCAGTACTTC
TRBV5-4,NA,NA,TRBJ2-6,CASSLNSLPSGANVLTF,TGTGCCAGCAGCTTGAATAGTCTCCCCTCTGGGGCCAACGTCCTGACTTTC
TRBV5-1,NA,TRBD1,TRBJ2-3,CASSVGQGGTDTQYF,TGCGCCAGCAGCGTAGGACAGGGTGGCACAGATACGCAGTATTTT
TRBV30,NA,NA,TRBJ1-2,CAWRQTDGYTF,TGTGCCTGGAGACAGACCGACGGCTACACCTTC
TRBV11-2,NA,NA,TRBJ2-1,CASRPSGDIVQYNEQFF,TGTGCCAGCAGACCGAGCGGAGACATTGTACAGTACAATGAGCAGTTCTTC
TRBV6-6,NA,TRBD2,TRBJ2-5,CASKLAGGRQTQYF,TGTGCCAGTAAACTAGCGGGAGGTCGACAGACCCAGTACTTC
TRBV30,NA,NA,TRBJ2-6,CAWSVRSVSSPRANVLTF,TGTGCCTGGAGTGTACGGTCCGTCTCCTCACCGAGGGCCAACGTCCTGACTTTC
TRBV7-3,NA,TRBD1,TRBJ1-1,CASSLEGASTEAFF,TGTGCCAGCAGCTTGGAGGGGGCAAGCACTGAAGCTTTCTTT
TRBV6-2/TRBV6-3,many,TRBD1,TRBJ1-3,CASSYGTAGNTIYF,TGTGCCAGCAGTTACGGGACAGCTGGAAACACCATATATTTT
TRBV27,once,NA,TRBJ2-2,CASSPSRLGGELFF,TGTGCCAGCAGTCCTAGCAGACTGGGCGGGGAGCTGTTTTTT
TRBV5-4,NA,NA,TRBJ2-3,CASSLATGFPDTQYF,TGTGCCAGCAGCTTGGCAACAGGGTTCCCAGATACGCAGTATTTT
TRBV2,NA,NA,TRBJ1-1,CASSVTGTVNTEAFF,TGTGCCAGCAGTGTAACAGGGACGGTGAACACTGAAGCTTTCTTT
TRBV4-3,NA,NA,TRBJ2-2,CASSPWQPGGLLTGELFF,TGCGCCAGCAGCCCATGGCAGCCTGGCGGACTTTTGACCGGGGAGCTGTTTTTT
TRBV10-1,NA,NA,TRBJ1-1,CASSESADGTEAFF,TGCGCCAGCAGTGAGTCTGCGGATGGCACTGAAGCTTTCTTT
TRBV7-6,NA,NA,TRBJ2-5,CASSGGQKETQYF,TGTGCCAGCAGCGGAGGACAGAAAGAGACCCAGTACTTC
TRBV5-1,NA,TRBD2,TRBJ2-7,CASSPQLAGGTYEQYF,TGCGCCAGCAGCCCACAACTAGCGGGAGGGACCTACGAGCAGTACTTC
TRBV7-2,NA,NA,TRBJ2-7,CASSSLPPSGDIAYEQYF,TGTGCCAGCAGCTCCCTTCCCCCATCAGGGGATATAGCCTACGAGCAGTACTTC
TRBV6-2/TRBV6-3,NA,TRBD1,TRBJ1-2,CASSSPGQAHYGYTF,TGTGCCAGCAGTTCGCCGGGACAGGCCCACTATGGCTACACCTTC
TRBV13,NA,NA,TRBJ2-5,CASRVMGRGETQYF,TGTGCCAGCCGAGTGATGGGGCGGGGAGAGACCCAGTACTTC
TRBV7-2,NA,NA,TRBJ2-3,CASSLGSGQQYTQYF,TGTGCCAGCAGCTTAGGCAGTGGACAACAATATACGCAGTATTTT
TRBV15,NA,NA,TRBJ2-1,CATTRRDGNEQFF,TGTGCCACCACTAGGCGGGATGGGAATGAGCAGTTCTTC
TRBV9,few,NA,TRBJ1-2,CASSGPGGYGYTF,TGTGCCAGCAGCGGACCCGGGGGGTATGGCTACACCTTC
TRBV5-4,NA,TRBD2,TRBJ2-5,CASSLLRTSGVQETQYF,TGTGCCAGCAGCTTGCTACGGACTAGCGGAGTCCAAGAGACCCAGTACTTC
TRBV28,NA,NA,TRBJ1-2,CAIRDSSNYGYTF,TGTGCCATAAGGGACTCTTCTAACTATGGCTACACCTTC
TRBV28,NA,NA,TRBJ1-2,CASSYGGSAYGYTF,TGTGCCAGCAGTTACGGAGGCTCAGCGTATGGCTACACCTTC
TRBV28,NA,TRBD1,TRBJ1-1,CASRDRGRGTDTEAFF,TGTGCCAGCAGGGACAGGGGGCGCGGGACGGACACTGAAGCTTTCTTT
TRBV6-1,NA,NA,TRBJ1-2,CASSEQTGPLSGYTF,TGTGCCAGCAGTGAACAGACAGGTCCGCTGAGCGGCTACACCTTC
TRBV21-1,few,NA,TRBJ1-1,CASSKGIGGGSKTNTEAFF,TGTGCCAGCAGCAAAGGTATAGGTGGAGGTAGCAAAACTAACACTGAAGCTTTCTTT
TRBV11-3,NA,TRBD2,TRBJ2-5,CASSLRAGGETQYF,TGTGCCAGCAGCTTACGAGCGGGAGGGGAGACCCAGTACTTC